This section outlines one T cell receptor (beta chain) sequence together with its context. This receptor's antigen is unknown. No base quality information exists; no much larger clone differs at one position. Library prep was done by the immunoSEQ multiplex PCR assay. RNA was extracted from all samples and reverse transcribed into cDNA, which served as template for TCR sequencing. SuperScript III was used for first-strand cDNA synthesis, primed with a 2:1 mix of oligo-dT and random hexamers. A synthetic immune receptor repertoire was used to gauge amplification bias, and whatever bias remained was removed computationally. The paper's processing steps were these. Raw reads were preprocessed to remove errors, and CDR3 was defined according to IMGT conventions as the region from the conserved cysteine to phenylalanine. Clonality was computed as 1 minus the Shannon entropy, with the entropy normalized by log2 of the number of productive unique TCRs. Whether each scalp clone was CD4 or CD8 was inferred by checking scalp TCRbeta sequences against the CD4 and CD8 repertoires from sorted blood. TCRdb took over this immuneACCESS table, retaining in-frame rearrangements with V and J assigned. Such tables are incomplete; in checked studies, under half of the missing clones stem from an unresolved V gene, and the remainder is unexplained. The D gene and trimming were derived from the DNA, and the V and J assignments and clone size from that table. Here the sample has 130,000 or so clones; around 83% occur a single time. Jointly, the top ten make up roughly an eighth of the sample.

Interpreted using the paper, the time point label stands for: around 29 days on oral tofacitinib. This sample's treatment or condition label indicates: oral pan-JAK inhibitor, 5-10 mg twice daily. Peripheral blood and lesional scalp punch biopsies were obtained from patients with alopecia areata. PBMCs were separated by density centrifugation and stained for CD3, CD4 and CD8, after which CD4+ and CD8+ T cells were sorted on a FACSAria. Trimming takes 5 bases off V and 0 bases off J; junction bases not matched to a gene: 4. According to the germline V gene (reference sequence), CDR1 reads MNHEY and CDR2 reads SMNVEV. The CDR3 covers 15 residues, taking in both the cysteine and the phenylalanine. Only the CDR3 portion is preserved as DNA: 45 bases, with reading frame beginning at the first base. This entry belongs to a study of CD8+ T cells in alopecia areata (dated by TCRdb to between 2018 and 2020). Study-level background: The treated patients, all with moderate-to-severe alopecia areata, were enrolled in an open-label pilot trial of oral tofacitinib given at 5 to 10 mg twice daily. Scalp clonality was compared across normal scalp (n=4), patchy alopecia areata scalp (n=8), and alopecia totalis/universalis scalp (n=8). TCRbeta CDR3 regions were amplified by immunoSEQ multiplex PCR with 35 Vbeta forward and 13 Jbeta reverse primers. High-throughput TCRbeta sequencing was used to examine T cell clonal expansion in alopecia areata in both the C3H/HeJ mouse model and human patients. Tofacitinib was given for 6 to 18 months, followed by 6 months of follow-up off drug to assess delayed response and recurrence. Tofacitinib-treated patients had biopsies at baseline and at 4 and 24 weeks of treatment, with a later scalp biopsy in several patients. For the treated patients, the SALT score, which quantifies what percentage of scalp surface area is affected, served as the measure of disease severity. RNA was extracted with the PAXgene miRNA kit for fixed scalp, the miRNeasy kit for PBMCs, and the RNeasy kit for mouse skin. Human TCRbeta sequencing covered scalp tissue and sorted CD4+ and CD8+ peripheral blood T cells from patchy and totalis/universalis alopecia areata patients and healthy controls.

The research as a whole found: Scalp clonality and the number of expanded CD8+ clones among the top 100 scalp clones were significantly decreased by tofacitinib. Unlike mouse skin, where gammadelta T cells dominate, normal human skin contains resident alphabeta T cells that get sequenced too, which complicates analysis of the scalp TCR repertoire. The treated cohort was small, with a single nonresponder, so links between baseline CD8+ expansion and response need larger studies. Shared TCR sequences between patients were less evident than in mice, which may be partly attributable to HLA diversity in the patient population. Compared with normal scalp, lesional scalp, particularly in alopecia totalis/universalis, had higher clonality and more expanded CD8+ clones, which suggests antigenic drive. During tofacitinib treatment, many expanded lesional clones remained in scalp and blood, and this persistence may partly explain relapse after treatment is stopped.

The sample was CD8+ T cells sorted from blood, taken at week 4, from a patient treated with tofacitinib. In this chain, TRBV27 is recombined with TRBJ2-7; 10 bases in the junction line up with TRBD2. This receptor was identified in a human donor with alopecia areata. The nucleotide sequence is TGTGCCAGCAGTACTGAGCGGGGGGGCTCCTACGAGCAGTACTTC. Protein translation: CASSTERGGSYEQYF.